The 22 T cell receptor beta chains below come from one sample, sequenced in a study of shared clonotypes between healthy human individuals. Clones were read by immunoSEQ multiplex PCR, and TCRdb kept only the in-frame ones, dropping some. The table records over 850,000 clones, approximately 80% of them present only once. Sequencing was performed on memory CD4+ T cells from PBMCs. Regarding subset: CD45RA-negative fraction. These receptor sequences come from a man aged 18 to 29 in good health. Some clones in this sample may be carry-over from other donors' samples.

This chain uses TRBV18 with TRBJ2-3; TRBD2 matches 7 bases. V dropped 6 bases and J dropped 0; count of bases not matched to a gene: 9. The CDR3 consists of 16 residues. CDR1 KGHSH and CDR2 LQKENI come from the germline V gene. The DNA for the CDR3 is TGTGCCAGCTCGCCCCGACTAGCAGCTAGCACAGATACGCAGTATTTT. This codes for CASSPRLAASTDTQYF.

The V gene is TRBV30, the J gene TRBJ2-5, with TRBD2 identical over 11 bases. This CDR3 has 18 residues. V lost 2 bases, J lost 5 bases, and 16 bases stayed unmatched. Germline loops: CDR1 GTSNPN, CDR2 SVGIG (reference sequence). The CDR3 nucleotides read TGTGCCTGGAGTCCAAAACTAGCGGGAGACAGCGGGGGGGAGACCCAGTACTTC. Translation: CAWSPKLAGDSGGETQYF. The complete variable domain, with remaining parts taken from reference TRBV30 and TRBJ2-5, reads SQTIHQWPATLVQPVGSPLSLECTVEGTSNPNLYWYRQAAGRGLQLLFYSVGIGQISSEVPQNLSASRPQDRQFILSSKKLLLSDSGFYLCAWSPKLAGDSGGETQYFGPGTRLLVL.

This clone was seen a single time. The rearrangement links TRBV2 to TRBJ1-1; 8 positions agree with TRBD1. V was pared by 3 bases and J by 4 bases, with 1 base of the junction left unmatched. Germline CDR1 reads SNHLY; CDR2 reads FYNNEI. The CDR3 runs 13 residues. CDR3 sequence reads: CASSEDRVTEAFF. The DNA of the CDR3 is TGTGCCAGCAGTGAGGACAGGGTCACTGAAGCTTTCTTT.

The chain employs TRBV28 and TRBJ1-2; no clear D. The CDR3 is made up of 13 amino acids. Deletions cut 6 bases from V and 6 bases from J, with 14 bases between. Looked up from germline, CDR1 is MDHEN and CDR2 is SYDVKM. The CDR3 nucleotides read TGTGCCAGCAGATTCACGGTTGCCAATGGCTACACCTTC. This sequence encodes CASRFTVANGYTF.

The chain is built from TRBV28 and TRBJ1-2; maybe TRBD1 (5 bases). CDR3 size: 14 residues. Trimming took 7 bases from V and 8 from J, leaving 20 bases between them. CDR1 and CDR2 (germline): MDHEN, SYDVKM. As DNA, the CDR3 is TGTGCCAGCAACCTCCAGGGAGCGGAGAGGGGCTACACCTTC. It specifies CASNLQGAERGYTF.

The chain couples TRBV7-3 to TRBJ2-1, with 7 bases matching TRBD1. The V segment lost 0 bases and the J segment 3 bases; nucleotides outside the gene matches: 2. Germline values: CDR1 SGHTA, CDR2 FQGTGA. The CDR3 has 15 residues. The CDR3 bases are TGTGCCAGCAGCTTAACGGCAGGGGGCTACAATGAGCAGTTCTTC. Residues: CASSLTAGGYNEQFF.

CDR3 sequence (DNA): TGTGCCAGCAACCCGGCCGGGATGCCGAATCAGCCCCAGCATTTT. Translation: CASNPAGMPNQPQHF. The V gene is TRBV6-1, the J gene TRBJ1-5; no clear D gene. CDR3 length equals 15 residues. The V end lost 7 bases, the J end lost 4 bases, and 17 bases lay between the germline ends. Germline V gene lookup returns CDR1 MNHNS and CDR2 SASEGT.

The V gene is TRBV4-2, the J gene TRBJ1-1; 8 bases agree with TRBD1. The length of the CDR3 is 12 residues. Germline V CDR1 and CDR2: LGHNA, YNFKEQ. Germline trimming cut 2 bases from V and 9 bases from J; bases unmatched to any gene: 2. As DNA, the CDR3 is TGTGCCAGCAGCCAACGACAGGGGCAAGCTTTCTTT. It codes for CASSQRQGQAFF.

The chain joins TRBV19 to TRBJ1-5; D gene uncertain. Germline lookup yields CDR1 LNHDA and CDR2 SQIVND (reference sequence). The CDR3 extends over 17 amino acids. Trimming took off 3 bases at V and 2 bases at J, with 17 bases between the two ends. The CDR3 spells CASSIYVRGRGNQPQHF. The CDR3 nucleotides read TGTGCCAGTAGTATCTATGTCCGAGGTAGGGGCAATCAGCCCCAGCATTTT. The full variable domain, its missing parts supplied by reference TRBV19 and TRBJ1-5, is DGGITQSPKYLFRKEGQNVTLSCEQNLNHDAMYWYRQDPGQGLRLIYYSQIVNDFQKGDIAEGYSVSREKKESFPLTVTSAQKNPTAFYLCASSIYVRGRGNQPQHFGDGTRLSIL.

As for this clone: Other DNA sequences in this sample translate to the same CDR3. The chain employs TRBV18 and TRBJ2-5, with 7 bases matching TRBD2. In germline, CDR1 is KGHSH, CDR2 LQKENI. Trimming at V came to 1 base and at J to 5 bases, leaving 7 bases not matched to a gene. The CDR3 consists of 15 residues. The CDR3 loop is CASSPRAGELETQYF. The CDR3 nucleotides read TGTGCCAGCTCACCACGGGCGGGAGAGTTGGAGACCCAGTACTTC.

Ten or more counts support this clone. V is TRBV7-2 and J is TRBJ2-7, with D possibly being TRBD2 (7 bases). CDR1 and CDR2 (germline): SGHTA, FQGNSA. The length of the CDR3 is 13 residues. V was pared by 3 bases and J by 5 bases, with 11 bases between. The CDR3 loop reads CASSFTGTNEQYF. In DNA form, the CDR3 reads TGTGCCAGCAGCTTCACAGGGACTAACGAGCAGTACTTC. The full variable domain, rest sourced from reference TRBV7-2 and TRBJ2-7, is GAGVSQSPSNKVTEKGKDVELRCDPISGHTALYWYRQSLGQGLEFLIYFQGNSAPDKSGLPSDRFSAERTGGSVSTLTIQRTQQEDSAVYLCASSFTGTNEQYFGPGTRLTVT.

Ten or more counts support this clone. This sample also contains other DNA sequences that code for the same CDR3. The chain carries TRBV27 and TRBJ1-4, with D unclear. The V gene's germline CDR1 is MNHEY and CDR2 SMNVEV (reference sequence). Trimming took 3 bases from V and 5 from J, leaving 13 bases between them. This CDR3 has 15 amino acids. In nucleotides, the CDR3 is TGTGCCAGCAGTTTGGCGCCGTCAATCAATGAAAAACTGTTTTTT. Residues: CASSLAPSINEKLFF. The variable domain in full, with the rest retrieved from reference TRBV27 and TRBJ1-4, is EAQVTQNPRYLITVTGKKLTVTCSQNMNHEYMSWYRQDPGLGLRQIYYSMNVEVTDKGDVPEGYKVSRKEKRNFPLILESPSPNQTSLYFCASSLAPSINEKLFFGSGTQLSVL.

Comment on this clone: Other DNA sequences in the sample encode the same CDR3. This sequence joins TRBV5-6 and TRBJ2-7; tentatively, D is TRBD2 (6 bases). Trimming left V 3 bases short and J 4 bases short, with 14 bases between. Germline CDR1 and CDR2: SGHDT and YYEEEE. The CDR3 runs 14 residues. CDR3 loop: CASSSLGTGYEQYF. The CDR3 DNA is TGTGCCAGCAGCTCCCTTGGGACTGGGTACGAGCAGTACTTC.

The count of this clone is one. The rearrangement uses TRBV29-1 and TRBJ2-2; weak D call: TRBD2 (6 bases). CDR3 length equals 14 residues. Trimming stripped 8 bases from V and 4 bases from J, with 17 bases between. Germline CDR1 SQVTM, CDR2 ANQGSEA. CDR3: CSSKVGGSTGELFF. The CDR3 DNA is TGCAGCTCCAAGGTGGGGGGATCCACCGGGGAGCTGTTTTTT.

The chain carries TRBV10-3 and TRBJ2-7; the match to TRBD1 covers 8 bases. The CDR3 loop spans 14 amino acids. CDR1 is ENHRY, CDR2 SYGVKD, per germline. The junction had 3 bases not matched to a gene; V was cut back by 3 bases and J by 2 bases. This chain's CDR3 is CAISEGQGPYEQYF. In DNA form, the CDR3 reads TGTGCCATCAGTGAAGGACAGGGCCCCTACGAGCAGTACTTC.

The V call is TRBV27, the J call TRBJ2-5; D is uncertain. CDR1 is MNHEY and CDR2 is SMNVEV in the germline V gene (reference sequence). V was shortened by 6 bases and J by 6 bases, with 17 bases between the two germline ends. The CDR3 length is 14 residues. The CDR3 DNA is TGTGCCAGCAGCCAAGTGAACCGGTATCAGACCCAGTACTTC. Translating gives CASSQVNRYQTQYF.

The CDR3 region has the DNA TGTGCCAGCAGTAGAGGGGGTCTTGATCAGCCCCAGCATTTT. It specifies CASSRGGLDQPQHF. The chain has TRBV6-1 and TRBJ1-5; tentatively, D is TRBD1 (6 bases). The germline gives CDR1 MNHNS, CDR2 SASEGT. The CDR3 consists of 14 residues. V lost 5 bases and J lost 5, with 13 bases in between.

The gene calls are TRBV18 and TRBJ1-5; D ambiguous. CDR1 KGHSH and CDR2 LQKENI come from the germline V gene. The CDR3 runs to 17 residues. Trimming removed 0 bases at V and 0 bases at J, with 12 bases between. CDR3 in amino acids: CASSPPPGIDSNQPQHF. CDR3 DNA: TGTGCCAGCTCACCACCACCGGGAATAGATAGCAATCAGCCCCAGCATTTT.

The V call is TRBV27, the J call TRBJ1-5; 9 nucleotides line up with TRBD1. V shed 1 base and J 5 bases; nucleotides not matched to a gene: 0. CDR1 is MNHEY, CDR2 SMNVEV, per germline (reference sequence). The CDR3 is 14 residues long. The CDR3 spells CASSLWDRDQPQHF. CDR3 DNA: TGTGCCAGCAGTTTATGGGACAGGGATCAGCCCCAGCATTTT.

This clone has ten or more counts. V and J are TRBV7-3 and TRBJ2-7; 9 positions match TRBD1. The CDR3 length is 15 residues. The germline V gene encodes CDR1 SGHTA and CDR2 FQGTGA. V dropped 5 bases and J dropped 1; count of bases not matched to a gene: 6. The CDR3 loop reads CASSTYGTGSYEQYF. CDR3 DNA: TGTGCCAGCAGCACCTACGGGACAGGGTCCTACGAGCAGTACTTC.

The genes are TRBV15 and TRBJ1-4; a possible D gene is TRBD1 (6 bases). Trimming took 6 bases from V and 2 from J, leaving 13 bases between them. Germline loops: CDR1 LNHNV, CDR2 YYDKDF (reference sequence). This CDR3 contains 15 residues. The CDR3 bases are TGTGCCACCAGACTAAAGGGGGGGACTAATGAAAAACTGTTTTTT. The encoded protein is CATRLKGGTNEKLFF.

This clone was observed a handful of times. The V call is TRBV7-2, the J call TRBJ2-6, with D unresolved. Per the germline V gene, CDR1 is SGHTA and CDR2 is FQGNSA. The CDR3 loop spans 15 amino acids. Trimming removed 1 base at V and 3 bases at J, with 7 bases between. As DNA, the CDR3 is TGTGCCAGCAGCTTAGGCCAGCATGGGGCCAACGTCCTGACTTTC. As protein: CASSLGQHGANVLTF. Looking up the rest from reference TRBV7-2 and TRBJ2-6 gives the full variable domain: GAGVSQSPSNKVTEKGKDVELRCDPISGHTALYWYRQSLGQGLEFLIYFQGNSAPDKSGLPSDRFSAERTGGSVSTLTIQRTQQEDSAVYLCASSLGQHGANVLTFGAGSRLTVL.